The TCR beta chain described here comes from a study of CD8 T cells in Susac syndrome. Study outcomes and limitations: Within Susac syndrome CD4+ T cell repertoires, clonal expansion was not evident.

CDR1 is KGHSH and CDR2 is LQKENI in the germline V gene. Trimming took off 3 bases at V and 3 bases at J, with 7 bases between the two ends. The CDR3 contains 13 residues. Random hexamers were used to reverse transcribe 0.5 to 1 ug of RNA. Amplification of TCR beta CDR3 across 54 Vbeta and 13 Jbeta was performed with immunoSEQ multiplex PCR. TCRdb reprocessed the immunoSEQ multiplex PCR reads via MiXCR and lists one record per CDR3 protein. The table lists about 120,000 distinct CDR3 sequences, 96% of them singletons. Worth noting for this clonotype: Antigen unknown.

This clonotype originated in a human donor with Susac syndrome. The sequencing sample was made of CD4+ T cells from PBMCs. J is TRBJ2-3 and V is TRBV18; D uncertain. The CDR3 nucleotides are TGTGCCAGCTCACCCCCTGGTACAGATACGCAGTATTTT. It is translated as CASSPPGTDTQYF.